This is a list of T cell receptor beta chains from one sample in a study of shared clonotypes between healthy human individuals. Clones were read by immunoSEQ multiplex PCR, and TCRdb kept only the in-frame ones, dropping some. The profile shows approximately 740,000 clones, more than 85% of them singletons. The sequencing sample was made of naive CD8+ T cells sorted from blood. The receptors originated from a man younger than 40 in good health. The CDR3 runs from the conserved cysteine through the conserved F or W. The D gene is left open where the match is weak. Size is omitted from some rows. Given values are once, few, many or a class for expanded clones.

DNA: TGTGCCAGCAGCTTAAGTGGGGCGTATGAAGCTTTCTTT
CDR3: CASSLSGAYEAFF
V: TRBV7-6
size: .
J: TRBJ1-1
D: .
length: 13

DNA: TGTGCCAGCAGTGAGCAGGGTCAGGGTACCGATGAGCAGTTCTTC
CDR3: CASSEQGQGTDEQFF
V: TRBV2
size: .
J: TRBJ2-1
D: .
length: 15

DNA: TGTGCCAGCAGCGTAGGACACTCCTACGAGCAGTACTTC
CDR3: CASSVGHSYEQYF
V: TRBV9
size: .
J: TRBJ2-7
D: .
length: 13

DNA: TGCAGCGTTGGTAATAAGGTTTGGGACAGGGTAGGCGAGCAGTACTTC
CDR3: CSVGNKVWDRVGEQYF
V: TRBV29-1
size: .
J: TRBJ2-7
D: TRBD1
length: 16

DNA: TGTGCCAGCAGCTGGGGGACTAGCGGGAGGCCTAGCACAGATACGCAGTATTTT
CDR3: CASSWGTSGRPSTDTQYF
V: TRBV5-4
size: .
J: TRBJ2-3
D: TRBD2
length: 18

DNA: TGTGCCAGCAGCTTAGGTGGAGACAATCAGCCCCAGCATTTT
CDR3: CASSLGGDNQPQHF
V: TRBV7-9
size: .
J: TRBJ1-5
D: .
length: 14

DNA: TGCGCCAGCAGCCAAGACACGAGCTCCTACAATGAGCAGTTCTTC
CDR3: CASSQDTSSYNEQFF
V: TRBV4-3
size: .
J: TRBJ2-1
D: .
length: 15

DNA: TGCGCCAGCAGCTTGGGGACAGGGGCGCATGAGCAGTTCTTC
CDR3: CASSLGTGAHEQFF
V: TRBV5-1
size: once
J: TRBJ2-1
D: TRBD1
length: 14

DNA: TGCAGCGGTGAATGGGCGGGAGTGGCCGATACGCAGTATTTT
CDR3: CSGEWAGVADTQYF
V: TRBV29-1
size: .
J: TRBJ2-3
D: TRBD2
length: 14

DNA: TGTGCCAGCAGCTTAGGGGTGACAGGTGAAGCTTTCTTT
CDR3: CASSLGVTGEAFF
V: TRBV7-9
size: .
J: TRBJ1-1
D: .
length: 13

DNA: TGCGCCAGCAGCAAGGACAGGGGGCGCGTGACGACCGGGGAGCTGTTTTTT
CDR3: CASSKDRGRVTTGELFF
V: TRBV5-1
size: .
J: TRBJ2-2
D: TRBD1
length: 17

DNA: TGTGCCAGTACCCCGTTCTGGACAGGGTTGAGACTAGCGGGAGTAACAGATACGCAGTATTTT
CDR3: CASTPFWTGLRLAGVTDTQYF
V: TRBV19
size: .
J: TRBJ2-3
D: TRBD2
length: 21

DNA: TGTGCCAGCAGCTTGAGTGGGGCTAACTATGGCTACACCTTC
CDR3: CASSLSGANYGYTF
V: TRBV5-4
size: few
J: TRBJ1-2
D: .
length: 14

DNA: TGTGCCAGTAGTATATTTATGGAGGGTCGCGATACGCAGTATTTT
CDR3: CASSIFMEGRDTQYF
V: TRBV19
size: .
J: TRBJ2-3
D: .
length: 15

DNA: TGTGCCAGCAGTGAGACAGGGCGGGGCTACACCTTC
CDR3: CASSETGRGYTF
V: TRBV27
size: .
J: TRBJ1-2
D: TRBD1
length: 12

DNA: TGCGCCAGCTGGAATGATAACACAGATACGCAGTATTTT
CDR3: CASWNDNTDTQYF
V: TRBV5-1
size: .
J: TRBJ2-3
D: .
length: 13

DNA: TGTGCCAGCGGGGACACCGCCTACGAGCAGTACTTC
CDR3: CASGDTAYEQYF
V: TRBV14
size: .
J: TRBJ2-7
D: .
length: 12

DNA: TGTGCCAGCAGGGATGGACTCCAGACGATCCAAGAGACCCAGTACTTC
CDR3: CASRDGLQTIQETQYF
V: TRBV2
size: .
J: TRBJ2-5
D: .
length: 16

DNA: TGTGCCAGTAGGCGAAGATCAGCTAGCACAGATACGCAGTATTTT
CDR3: CASRRRSASTDTQYF
V: TRBV19
size: .
J: TRBJ2-3
D: .
length: 15

DNA: TGTGCCAGTACCTTGTCCGCGAGAGGTGAAGCTTTCTTT
CDR3: CASTLSARGEAFF
V: TRBV19
size: once
J: TRBJ1-1
D: .
length: 13

DNA: TGTGCCAGCACCCCTACGGGGGGAACGGAGACCCAGTACTTC
CDR3: CASTPTGGTETQYF
V: TRBV28
size: .
J: TRBJ2-5
D: TRBD2
length: 14

DNA: TGTGCCAGCAGTTTCCGCAATTATGAGCAGTTCTTC
CDR3: CASSFRNYEQFF
V: TRBV28
size: .
J: TRBJ2-1
D: .
length: 12

DNA: TGTGCCAGTAGCGCTGACAGGGGGCATAGCGAGGGTATGTTGAATGAGCAGTTCTTC
CDR3: CASSADRGHSEGMLNEQFF
V: TRBV19
size: .
J: TRBJ2-1
D: TRBD1
length: 19

DNA: TGTGCCAGCAGCCGCGGACATCTCTACGAGCAGTACTTC
CDR3: CASSRGHLYEQYF
V: TRBV14
size: .
J: TRBJ2-7
D: .
length: 13

DNA: TGTGCCAGCAGTTACTTGGTGGGGGGCCGTGGTGAGCAGTACTTC
CDR3: CASSYLVGGRGEQYF
V: TRBV6-6
size: .
J: TRBJ2-7
D: .
length: 15

DNA: TGTGCCAGCAGTTGGGCGGGAGTGGGAGAGACCCAGTACTTC
CDR3: CASSWAGVGETQYF
V: TRBV28
size: .
J: TRBJ2-5
D: TRBD2
length: 14

DNA: TGTGCCAGCAGCTTGGAGGGCGATGACTACGAGCAGTACTTC
CDR3: CASSLEGDDYEQYF
V: TRBV5-6
size: .
J: TRBJ2-7
D: .
length: 14

DNA: TGTGCCAGCAGCTTATTTAGGGGTACCTACGAGCAGTACTTC
CDR3: CASSLFRGTYEQYF
V: TRBV11-2
size: .
J: TRBJ2-7
D: .
length: 14

DNA: TGTGCCAGCAGTCCCGGACAGGGTTACGAGCAGTACTTC
CDR3: CASSPGQGYEQYF
V: TRBV28
size: .
J: TRBJ2-7
D: TRBD1
length: 13

DNA: TGTGCCAGCAGTTACCAGGGAGGTGGTACTGAAGCTTTCTTT
CDR3: CASSYQGGGTEAFF
V: TRBV6-6
size: .
J: TRBJ1-1
D: .
length: 14

DNA: TGTGCCAGCACCTCAGACAGGGTGGACACTGAAGCTTTCTTT
CDR3: CASTSDRVDTEAFF
V: TRBV5-5
size: .
J: TRBJ1-1
D: TRBD1
length: 14

DNA: TGTGCCAGCAGCTTAAGTGTTAGCGGGAGATACGAGCAGTACTTC
CDR3: CASSLSVSGRYEQYF
V: TRBV11-3
size: .
J: TRBJ2-7
D: TRBD2
length: 15

DNA: TGTGCCAGCAGCGTGTTAGACGTGATCGATGAGCAGTTCTTC
CDR3: CASSVLDVIDEQFF
V: TRBV5-5
size: .
J: TRBJ2-1
D: .
length: 14

DNA: TGTGCCAGCAGTTCGCCGACTGACAGGGTGGTTAACTATGGCTACACCTTC
CDR3: CASSSPTDRVVNYGYTF
V: TRBV28
size: .
J: TRBJ1-2
D: TRBD1
length: 17

DNA: TGTGCCAGCAGTCTAGGCACAGGGTCCTACGAGCAGTACTTC
CDR3: CASSLGTGSYEQYF
V: TRBV27
size: .
J: TRBJ2-7
D: .
length: 14

DNA: TGTGCCAGCAGCGTAGAGGGGGCTGGGGCCAACGTCCTGACTTTC
CDR3: CASSVEGAGANVLTF
V: TRBV9
size: .
J: TRBJ2-6
D: .
length: 15

DNA: TGTGCCAGCAGCATGTTTCCGGGACAGGACTACAATGAGCAGTTCTTC
CDR3: CASSMFPGQDYNEQFF
V: TRBV7-3
size: .
J: TRBJ2-1
D: TRBD1
length: 16

DNA: TGTGCCAGCAGCTTAGTGGTACTAGCGGGAGGCCTAAATGAGCAGTTCTTC
CDR3: CASSLVVLAGGLNEQFF
V: TRBV7-9
size: once
J: TRBJ2-1
D: TRBD2
length: 17

DNA: TGTGCCAGCAGTGAATTAGGGCCCGGGGAGACCCAGTACTTC
CDR3: CASSELGPGETQYF
V: TRBV2
size: .
J: TRBJ2-5
D: .
length: 14

DNA: TGTGCCAGCAGTTTCTGGGGGCGGCAGTACTTC
CDR3: CASSFWGRQYF
V: TRBV27
size: .
J: TRBJ2-7
D: .
length: 11

DNA: TGCGCCAGCAGCCAAGAGATCCCGGACGAGCAGTACTTC
CDR3: CASSQEIPDEQYF
V: TRBV4-1
size: .
J: TRBJ2-7
D: .
length: 13